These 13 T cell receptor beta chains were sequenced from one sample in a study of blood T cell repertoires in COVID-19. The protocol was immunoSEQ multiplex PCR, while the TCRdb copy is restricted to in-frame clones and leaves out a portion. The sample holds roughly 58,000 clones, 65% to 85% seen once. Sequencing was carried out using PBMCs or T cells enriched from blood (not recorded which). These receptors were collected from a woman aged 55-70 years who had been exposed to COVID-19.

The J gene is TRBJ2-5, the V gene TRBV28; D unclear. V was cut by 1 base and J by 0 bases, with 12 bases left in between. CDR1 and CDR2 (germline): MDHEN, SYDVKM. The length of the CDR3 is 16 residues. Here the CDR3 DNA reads TGTGCCAGCAGTTTATCAATTGGCAGTAACCAAGAGACCCAGTACTTC. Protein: CASSLSIGSNQETQYF.

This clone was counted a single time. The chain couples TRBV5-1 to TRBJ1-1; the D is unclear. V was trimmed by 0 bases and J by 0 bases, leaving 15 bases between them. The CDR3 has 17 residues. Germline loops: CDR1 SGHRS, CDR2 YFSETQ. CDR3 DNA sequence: TGCGCCAGCAGCTTGGAACCTCCCACGGGTATGAACACTGAAGCTTTCTTT. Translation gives CASSLEPPTGMNTEAFF.

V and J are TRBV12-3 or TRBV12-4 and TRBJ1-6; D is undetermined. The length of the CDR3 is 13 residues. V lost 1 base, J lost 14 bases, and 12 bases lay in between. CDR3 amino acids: CASSLGGPNSLHF. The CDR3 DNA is TGTGCCAGCAGTTTAGGTGGGCCAAACTCCCTCCACTTT.

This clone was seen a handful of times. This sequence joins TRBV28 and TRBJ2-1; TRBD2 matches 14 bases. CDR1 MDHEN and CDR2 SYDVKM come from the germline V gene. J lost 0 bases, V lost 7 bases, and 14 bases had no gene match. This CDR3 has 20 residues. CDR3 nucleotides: TGTGCCAGCACCGGGACTAGCGGGAGAGAGGTTGGGAGCTCCTACAATGAGCAGTTCTTC. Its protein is CASTGTSGREVGSSYNEQFF. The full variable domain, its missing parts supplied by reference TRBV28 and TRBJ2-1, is DVKVTQSSRYLVKRTGEKVFLECVQDMDHENMFWYRQDPGLGLRLIYFSYDVKMKEKGDIPEGYSVSREKKERFSLILESASTNQTSMYLCASTGTSGREVGSSYNEQFFGPGTRLTVL.

In nucleotides, the CDR3 is TGTGCCAGCAGGACAGCTAACTATGGCTACACCTTC. Amino acid sequence: CASRTANYGYTF. The rearrangement links TRBV25-1 to TRBJ1-2; D perhaps matches TRBD1 (5 bases). Germline assignment: CDR1 MGHDK and CDR2 SYGVNS. This CDR3 has 12 residues. V was shortened by 6 bases and J by 0 bases, with 5 bases between the two germline ends.

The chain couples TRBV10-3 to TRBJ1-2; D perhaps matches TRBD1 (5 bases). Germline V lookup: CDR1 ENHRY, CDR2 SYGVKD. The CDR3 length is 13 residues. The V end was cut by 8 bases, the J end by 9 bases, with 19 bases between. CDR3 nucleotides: TGTGCCATCGAAGGGGAGGGAGATGGACGCTACACCTTC. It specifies CAIEGEGDGRYTF.

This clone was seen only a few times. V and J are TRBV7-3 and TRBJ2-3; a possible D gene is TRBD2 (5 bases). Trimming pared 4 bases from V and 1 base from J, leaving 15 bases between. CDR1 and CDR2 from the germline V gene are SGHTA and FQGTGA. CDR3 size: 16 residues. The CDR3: CASSSRGMRGTDTQYF. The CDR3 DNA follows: TGTGCCAGCAGCTCACGAGGGATGAGGGGCACAGATACGCAGTATTTT.

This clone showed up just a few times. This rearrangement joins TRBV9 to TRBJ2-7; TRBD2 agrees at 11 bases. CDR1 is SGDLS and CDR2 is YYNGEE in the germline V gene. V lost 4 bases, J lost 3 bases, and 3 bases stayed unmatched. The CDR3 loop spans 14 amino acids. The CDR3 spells CASSTSGGNYEQYF. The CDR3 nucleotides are TGTGCCAGCAGCACTAGCGGGGGAAACTACGAGCAGTACTTC. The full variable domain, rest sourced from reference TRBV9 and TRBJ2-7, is DSGVTQTPKHLITATGQRVTLRCSPRSGDLSVYWYQQSLDQGLQFLIQYYNGEERAKGNILERFSAQQFPDLHSELNLSSLELGDSALYFCASSTSGGNYEQYFGPGTRLTVT.

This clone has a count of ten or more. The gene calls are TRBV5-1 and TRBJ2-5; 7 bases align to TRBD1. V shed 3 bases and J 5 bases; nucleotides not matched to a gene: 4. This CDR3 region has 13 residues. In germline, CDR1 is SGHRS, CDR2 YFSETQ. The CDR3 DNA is TGCGCCAGCAGCTGGGCGACAGGGGAGACCCAGTACTTC. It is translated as CASSWATGETQYF.

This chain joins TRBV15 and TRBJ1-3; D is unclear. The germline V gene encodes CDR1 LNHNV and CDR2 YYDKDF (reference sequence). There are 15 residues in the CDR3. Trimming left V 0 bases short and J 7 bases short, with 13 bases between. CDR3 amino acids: CATSRDGEGWNTIYF. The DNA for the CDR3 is TGTGCCACCAGCAGAGATGGAGAGGGTTGGAACACCATATATTTT. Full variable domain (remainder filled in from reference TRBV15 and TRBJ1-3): DAMVIQNPRYQVTQFGKPVTLSCSQTLNHNVMYWYQQKSSQAPKLLFHYYDKDFNNEADTPDNFQSRRPNTSFCFLDIRSPGLGDTAMYLCATSRDGEGWNTIYFGEGSWLTVV.

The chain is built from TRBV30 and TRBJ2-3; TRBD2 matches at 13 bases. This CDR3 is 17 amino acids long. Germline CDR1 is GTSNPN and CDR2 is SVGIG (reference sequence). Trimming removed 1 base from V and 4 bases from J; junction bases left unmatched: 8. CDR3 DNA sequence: TGTGCCTGGAGTGCAACTAGCGGGGGGGCCGGGGCAGATACGCAGTATTTT. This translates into CAWSATSGGAGADTQYF.

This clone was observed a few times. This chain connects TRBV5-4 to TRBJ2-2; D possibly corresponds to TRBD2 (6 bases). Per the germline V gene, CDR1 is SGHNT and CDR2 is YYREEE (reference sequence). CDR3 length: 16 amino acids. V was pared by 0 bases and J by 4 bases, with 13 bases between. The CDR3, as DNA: TGTGCCAGCAGCTTGGTAGGTAGCGGTATCACCGGGGAGCTGTTTTTT. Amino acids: CASSLVGSGITGELFF.

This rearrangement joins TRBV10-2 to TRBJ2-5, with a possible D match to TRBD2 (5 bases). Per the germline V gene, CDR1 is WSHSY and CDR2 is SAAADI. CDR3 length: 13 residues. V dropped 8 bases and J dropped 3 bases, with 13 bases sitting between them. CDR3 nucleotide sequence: TGCGCCAGCCTGAGGACTTCGAAAGAGACCCAGTACTTC. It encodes CASLRTSKETQYF.